This T cell receptor beta chain originates from a study of cytomegalovirus exposure and HLA in healthy donors. The primer mix had 60 Vbeta and 13 Jbeta primers. Measured with immunoSEQ multiplex PCR; TCRdb has only the in-frame clones, and not every one. In the table there are roughly 120,000 clones, under 85% of which are singletons. Germline assignment: CDR1 MNHEY and CDR2 SMNVEV (reference sequence). V was clipped by 8 bases and J by 8 bases, with 9 bases between them. The CDR3 covers 11 residues. The gene calls are TRBV27 and TRBJ2-2; D may be TRBD2 (5 bases). What was sequenced was PBMCs. The sequence derives from a human donor in good health. CDR3 nucleotide sequence: TGTGCCAGCGCCGGGAAAGGGGAGCTGTTTTTT. Protein sequence: CASAGKGELFF.